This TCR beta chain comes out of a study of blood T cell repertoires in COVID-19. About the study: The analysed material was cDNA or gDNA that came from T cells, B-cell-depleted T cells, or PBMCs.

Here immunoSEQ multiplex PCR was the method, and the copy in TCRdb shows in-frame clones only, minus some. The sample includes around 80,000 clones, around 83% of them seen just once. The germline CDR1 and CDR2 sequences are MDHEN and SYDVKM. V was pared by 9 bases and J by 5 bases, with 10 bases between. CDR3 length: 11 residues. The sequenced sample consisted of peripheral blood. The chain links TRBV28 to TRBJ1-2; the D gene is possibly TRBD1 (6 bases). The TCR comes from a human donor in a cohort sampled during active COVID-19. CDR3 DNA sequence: TGTGCCAGTGGACAGCTTTATGGCTACACCTTC. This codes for CASGQLYGYTF.